This TCR beta chain was captured in a study of shared clonotypes between healthy human individuals. Study-wide results and caveats: Sharing across four donors was highest in naive CD4 (approximately 5%) and lowest in memory CD8 (roughly 0.4%).

On this clone itself: Its target is not known.

Germline CDR1 MDHEN, CDR2 SYDVKM. The CDR3 covers 15 residues. Trimming took off 5 bases at V and 2 bases at J, with 13 bases between the two ends. Clones were read by immunoSEQ multiplex PCR, and TCRdb kept only the in-frame ones, dropping some. This table holds around 750,000 clones, around 72% found once. Material for sequencing was memory CD4+ T cells sorted from blood. Subset reported: CD45RA-negative fraction. This TCR was recovered from a woman aged 30 to 39 in good health. The V call is TRBV28, the J call TRBJ1-5; D call uncertain. As DNA, the CDR3 is TGTGCCAGCAGTCCCCTCTCCCCAGGCAATCAGCCCCAGCATTTT. Its translation: CASSPLSPGNQPQHF.